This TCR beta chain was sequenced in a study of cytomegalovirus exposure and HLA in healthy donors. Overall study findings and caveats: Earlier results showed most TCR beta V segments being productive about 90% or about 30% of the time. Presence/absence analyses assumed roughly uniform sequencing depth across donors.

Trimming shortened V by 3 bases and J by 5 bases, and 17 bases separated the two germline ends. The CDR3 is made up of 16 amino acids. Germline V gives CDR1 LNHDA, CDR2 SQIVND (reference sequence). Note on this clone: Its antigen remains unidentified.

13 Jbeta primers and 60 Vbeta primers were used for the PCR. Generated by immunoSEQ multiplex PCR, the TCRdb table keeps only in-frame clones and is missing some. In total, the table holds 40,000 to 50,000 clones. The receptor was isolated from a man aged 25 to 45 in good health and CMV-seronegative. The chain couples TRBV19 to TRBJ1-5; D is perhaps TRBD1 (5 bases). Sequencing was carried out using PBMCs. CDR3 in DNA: TGTGCCAGTAGTATTTCGCAGGGAGGAGGGGATCAGCCCCAGCATTTT. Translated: CASSISQGGGDQPQHF.